This T cell receptor beta chain is from a study of blood T cell repertoires in COVID-19. Overall study: PBMCs, B-cell-depleted T cells, or T cells were the source of the cDNA or gDNA that made up the material.

The CDR3 runs to 16 residues. J gave up 2 bases and V 0 bases, and 4 bases lay outside the gene matches. The V gene's germline CDR1 is SGHDN and CDR2 FVKESK. Profiled with immunoSEQ multiplex PCR; TCRdb holds only in-frame clones, not every one. This table holds over 150,000 clones, roughly 86% found once. This TCR came from an older woman who had recovered from COVID-19. What was sequenced was peripheral blood. The chain is built from TRBV14 and TRBJ2-3, with 8 bases fitting TRBD1. CDR3 in DNA: TGTGCCAGCAGCCAAGAGACAGGGGTTTCCACAGATACGCAGTATTTT. The encoded protein is CASSQETGVSTDTQYF.